Listed below are T cell receptor beta chains from one sample, sequenced in a study of cytomegalovirus exposure and HLA in healthy donors. Assay used: immunoSEQ multiplex PCR; TCRdb lists only in-frame clones, some missing. The table lists 180,000 or so clones, 80% of them singletons, with about 1.9% in the top ten. The sequencing sample was made of PBMCs. The receptor source for this set is a woman in her twenties or thirties in good health and CMV-seronegative. Both conserved end residues are part of each CDR3. D genes are given only for firm matches. The listing skips clone size in some rows; elsewhere it reads once, few, many or a size class.

j_gene | abundance | len | d_gene | v_gene | CDR3nt | CDR3aa
TRBJ1-5 | NA | 15 | NA | TRBV4-1 | TGCGCCAGCAGCCAAGTTAGTGAGAGCAATCAGCCCCAGCATTTT | CASSQVSESNQPQHF
TRBJ2-2 | NA | 14 | NA | TRBV9 | TGTGCCAGCAGCCAGCGGACGAACACCGGGGAGCTGTTTTTT | CASSQRTNTGELFF
TRBJ2-3 | NA | 17 | TRBD1 | TRBV6-7 | TGTGCCAGCAGTTACTTGAACCGGGACAGGGGTACAGATACGCAGTATTTT | CASSYLNRDRGTDTQYF
TRBJ2-5 | NA | 14 | NA | TRBV6-1 | TGTGCCAGCAGCAGGACACGGTACCAAGAGACCCAGTACTTC | CASSRTRYQETQYF
TRBJ1-2 | NA | 15 | NA | TRBV7-9 | TGTGCCAGCAGCTTAGAGGGACGGCAGGGGCATGGCTACACCTTC | CASSLEGRQGHGYTF
TRBJ2-6 | once | 16 | TRBD2 | TRBV9 | TGTGCCAGCCGGCGGGGGGGAGACATTGGGGCCAACGTCCTGACTTTC | CASRRGGDIGANVLTF
TRBJ1-4 | NA | 15 | TRBD1 | TRBV13 | TGTGCCAGCAGCTCCACAGGGGTGGATAATGAAAAACTGTTTTTT | CASSSTGVDNEKLFF
TRBJ1-1 | NA | 11 | NA | TRBV2 | TGTGCCAGCAGTAAACAGGTTGAAGCTTTCTTT | CASSKQVEAFF
TRBJ2-3 | NA | 16 | TRBD2 | TRBV7-2 | TGTGCCAGCACGATCCGACTAGCGGGAACCACAGATACGCAGTATTTT | CASTIRLAGTTDTQYF
TRBJ2-7 | NA | 13 | NA | TRBV7-2 | TGTGCCAGCAGCTACTCTCCCCGCTACGAGCAGTACTTC | CASSYSPRYEQYF
TRBJ2-3 | few | 17 | TRBD2 | TRBV4-1 | TGCGCCAGCAGCCAAGAACTGAGCGGGGGGGCATGGGATACGCAGTATTTT | CASSQELSGGAWDTQYF
TRBJ1-3 | NA | 15 | NA | TRBV5-1 | TGCGCCAGCAGCTTGACAGGGCTCTCTGGAAACACCATATATTTT | CASSLTGLSGNTIYF
TRBJ1-2 | NA | 15 | NA | TRBV27 | TGTGCCAGCAGTTTAAGTTCGGGGGTTAACTATGGCTACACCTTC | CASSLSSGVNYGYTF
TRBJ1-2 | NA | 17 | NA | TRBV5-1 | TGCGCCAGCAGCTTGGCCATCCCCCCGGGAGGGCAGGATGGCTACACCTTC | CASSLAIPPGGQDGYTF
TRBJ1-5 | once | 12 | NA | TRBV19 | TGTGCCAGTAGTATAGGGGGCGGGCCCCAGCATTTT | CASSIGGGPQHF
TRBJ2-7 | NA | 15 | TRBD1 | TRBV27 | TGTGCCAGCAGTTCAGCCGGGACAGGGGGCCACGAGCAGTACTTC | CASSSAGTGGHEQYF
TRBJ2-1 | NA | 15 | TRBD2 | TRBV12-5 | TGTGCTAGTGGATCACTAGCGGGGGGGACATACGAGCAGTTCTTC | CASGSLAGGTYEQFF
TRBJ2-3 | NA | 14 | NA | TRBV5-1 | TGCGCCAGCAGCTTACAGGGTTCCCAAGATACGCAGTATTTT | CASSLQGSQDTQYF
TRBJ1-5 | NA | 15 | NA | TRBV19 | TGTGCCAGTAGTATGGGGCGGGGCGCCAATCAGCCCCAGCATTTT | CASSMGRGANQPQHF
TRBJ2-1 | NA | 18 | TRBD2 | TRBV4-1 | TGCGCCAGCAGCCAACCTTCTCGGACTAGCCCGGTGAGGAGTGAGCAGTTCTTC | CASSQPSRTSPVRSEQFF
TRBJ2-3 | once | 14 | NA | TRBV7-9 | TGTGCCAGCAGCTCCGTTGGCCCCACAGATACGCAGTATTTT | CASSSVGPTDTQYF
TRBJ1-1 | NA | 13 | NA | TRBV9 | TGTGCCAGCAGCGTAGGGCCTAACACTGAAGCTTTCTTT | CASSVGPNTEAFF
TRBJ2-7 | NA | 11 | TRBD1 | TRBV6-5 | TGTGCCACACTCGGGACAGGGTCGGAATACTTC | CATLGTGSEYF
TRBJ2-5 | few | 16 | TRBD2 | TRBV6-1 | TGTGCCAGCAGTGAAGTTATAGCGGGGGGGTCAGAGACCCAGTACTTC | CASSEVIAGGSETQYF
TRBJ2-5 | NA | 16 | TRBD1 | TRBV5-6 | TGTGCCAGCAGTTTTGCCGGGACAGGGTTGATGGAGACCCAGTACTTC | CASSFAGTGLMETQYF
TRBJ1-6 | NA | 12 | NA | TRBV11-2 | TGTGCCAGCAGCAGAGAGAGTTCACCCCTCCACTTT | CASSRESSPLHF
TRBJ1-4 | once | 14 | NA | TRBV7-2 | TGTGCCAGCAGCTTAAATTTTTGGGGGGGCATGATGTTTTTT | CASSLNFWGGMMFF
TRBJ2-7 | NA | 12 | NA | TRBV6-6 | TGTGCCAGCAGTCCGGACATCTACGAGCAGTACTTC | CASSPDIYEQYF
TRBJ1-2 | few | 13 | TRBD1 | TRBV5-1 | TGCGCCAGCAGCCCAAGGACAGGGTATGGCTACACCTTC | CASSPRTGYGYTF
TRBJ2-1 | NA | 13 | TRBD1 | TRBV9 | TGTGCCAGCAGCGTAGGAGGGGGCAGTGAGCAGTTCTTC | CASSVGGGSEQFF
TRBJ1-1 | NA | 16 | NA | TRBV29-1 | TGCAGCGTTGAAGCCTGGAGGCGGGACCTGAACACTGAAGCTTTCTTT | CSVEAWRRDLNTEAFF
TRBJ2-5 | NA | 14 | TRBD2 | TRBV13 | TGTGCCAGCAGTCACATAGCGGGGGGAGAGACCCAGTACTTC | CASSHIAGGETQYF
TRBJ1-2 | NA | 16 | NA | TRBV5-6 | TGTGCCAGCAGCTTGGCTTCGGGGGAAAGGAGCTATGGCTACACCTTC | CASSLASGERSYGYTF
TRBJ2-1 | once | 14 | NA | TRBV15 | TGTGCCACCAGCGGAGGGCCCCAATACAATGAGCAGTTCTTC | CATSGGPQYNEQFF
TRBJ1-1 | once | 17 | TRBD1 | TRBV27 | TGTGCCAGCAATAAGTTGATAAGCGGGACAGGGGTATCTGAAGCTTTCTTT | CASNKLISGTGVSEAFF
TRBJ2-2 | NA | 15 | NA | TRBV30 | TGTGCCTGGAGTGTACTGGGACATTGGGGCGGGGAGCTGTTTTTT | CAWSVLGHWGGELFF
TRBJ2-3 | few | 15 | NA | TRBV19 | TGTGCCAGTAGTCAATGGGGGGGCCGAACAGATACGCAGTATTTT | CASSQWGGRTDTQYF
TRBJ2-3 | NA | 19 | TRBD1 | TRBV4-1 | TGCGCCAGCAGCCCCTCTAGAGGTTTTGCGGGACAGGTAGAGGATACGCAGTATTTT | CASSPSRGFAGQVEDTQYF
TRBJ2-3 | NA | 15 | NA | TRBV15 | TGTGCCACCAGCAAGGGGCTTTCAAACCCAGATACGCAGTATTTT | CATSKGLSNPDTQYF
TRBJ1-5 | NA | 14 | NA | TRBV6-5 | TGTGCCAGCAGTGAGGGTTTCGGCAATCAGCCCCAGCATTTT | CASSEGFGNQPQHF
TRBJ1-3 | NA | 17 | NA | TRBV21-1 | TGTGCCAGCAGCAATAGGGACAGGGGGAGATCTGGAAACACCATATATTTT | CASSNRDRGRSGNTIYF